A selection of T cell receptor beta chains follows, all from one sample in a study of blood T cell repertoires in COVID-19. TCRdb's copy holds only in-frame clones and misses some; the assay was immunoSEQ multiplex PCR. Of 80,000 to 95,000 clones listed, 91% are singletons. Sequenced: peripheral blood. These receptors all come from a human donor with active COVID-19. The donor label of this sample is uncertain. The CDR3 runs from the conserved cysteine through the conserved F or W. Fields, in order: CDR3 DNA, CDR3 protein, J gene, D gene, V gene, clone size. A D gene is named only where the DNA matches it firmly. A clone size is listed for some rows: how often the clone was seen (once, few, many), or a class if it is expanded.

CDR3 DNA: TGTGCCAGCAGTTACACAGGGGAAGAAGCTTTCTTT
CDR3 protein: CASSYTGEEAFF
J gene: TRBJ1-1
D gene: TRBD1
V gene: TRBV6-5
clone size: -

CDR3 DNA: TGCGCCAGCAGCCAAGACTCGTATACGCAGTATTTT
CDR3 protein: CASSQDSYTQYF
J gene: TRBJ2-3
D gene: -
V gene: TRBV4-1
clone size: -

CDR3 DNA: TGTGCCAGCAGCTTATGGGAGTCAGCAGGAACAGATACGCAGTATTTT
CDR3 protein: CASSLWESAGTDTQYF
J gene: TRBJ2-3
D gene: -
V gene: TRBV11-2
clone size: -

CDR3 DNA: TGTGCCAGCAGTGTACAGGGGAATTCGGACTATGGCTACACCTTC
CDR3 protein: CASSVQGNSDYGYTF
J gene: TRBJ1-2
D gene: TRBD1
V gene: TRBV2
clone size: -

CDR3 DNA: TGTGCCAGCAGTTCCCGGGACAGCACCTACGAGCAGTACTTC
CDR3 protein: CASSSRDSTYEQYF
J gene: TRBJ2-7
D gene: TRBD1
V gene: TRBV6-2/TRBV6-3
clone size: -

CDR3 DNA: TGTGCCAGCAGTTTCCTTGCCGGGGAGCTGTTTTTT
CDR3 protein: CASSFLAGELFF
J gene: TRBJ2-2
D gene: -
V gene: TRBV27
clone size: -

CDR3 DNA: TGTGCCAGCAGTTTAGGCAGGGCGAGCTCTGGAAACACCATATATTTT
CDR3 protein: CASSLGRASSGNTIYF
J gene: TRBJ1-3
D gene: -
V gene: TRBV28
clone size: -

CDR3 DNA: TGTGCCAGCAGTTGGACTAGGACGAGCAATCAGCCCCAGCATTTT
CDR3 protein: CASSWTRTSNQPQHF
J gene: TRBJ1-5
D gene: -
V gene: TRBV27
clone size: -

CDR3 DNA: TGTGCCAGCAGCCAAGCCCAGACTAGCGGGGGACAAAACATTCAGTACTTC
CDR3 protein: CASSQAQTSGGQNIQYF
J gene: TRBJ2-4
D gene: TRBD2
V gene: TRBV4-2
clone size: -

CDR3 DNA: TGTGCCAGTAGTCCCCTAACAGTGGAGCCCCAGCATTTT
CDR3 protein: CASSPLTVEPQHF
J gene: TRBJ1-5
D gene: -
V gene: TRBV19
clone size: -

CDR3 DNA: TGTGCCAGTAGTATAGGTGGCTCCAATCAGCCCCAGCATTTT
CDR3 protein: CASSIGGSNQPQHF
J gene: TRBJ1-5
D gene: -
V gene: TRBV19
clone size: few

CDR3 DNA: TGTGCCAGCAGCTTGAGGACAGGGGATTTCGACACTGAAGCTTTCTTT
CDR3 protein: CASSLRTGDFDTEAFF
J gene: TRBJ1-1
D gene: TRBD1
V gene: TRBV5-4
clone size: -

CDR3 DNA: TGTGCCAGCAGCCGGGGGATAGCGGGGGGGCGCGATGAGCAGTTCTTC
CDR3 protein: CASSRGIAGGRDEQFF
J gene: TRBJ2-1
D gene: TRBD2
V gene: TRBV7-8
clone size: few

CDR3 DNA: TGCGCCAGCAGCGGGACAGGGTCCGGGGCCAACGTCCTGACTTTC
CDR3 protein: CASSGTGSGANVLTF
J gene: TRBJ2-6
D gene: TRBD1
V gene: TRBV5-1
clone size: once

CDR3 DNA: TGTGCCAGCAGTTACGAGAGCCCTCGGACTAATGAAAAACTGTTTTTT
CDR3 protein: CASSYESPRTNEKLFF
J gene: TRBJ1-4
D gene: -
V gene: TRBV6-2/TRBV6-3
clone size: -

CDR3 DNA: TGTGCCAGCAGCTTTCCCGATAGCGGGGGGACGAACACCGGGGAGCTGTTTTTT
CDR3 protein: CASSFPDSGGTNTGELFF
J gene: TRBJ2-2
D gene: TRBD2
V gene: TRBV7-3
clone size: -

CDR3 DNA: TGCGCCAGCAGCTTGGGCCGGACAGGGGGCTCCTACGAGCAGTACTTC
CDR3 protein: CASSLGRTGGSYEQYF
J gene: TRBJ2-7
D gene: TRBD1
V gene: TRBV5-1
clone size: -

CDR3 DNA: TGTGCCAGTAGCCGGGGGACTAGCGGGGGGCCTGGCACGGAGACCCAGTACTTC
CDR3 protein: CASSRGTSGGPGTETQYF
J gene: TRBJ2-5
D gene: TRBD2
V gene: TRBV19
clone size: -

CDR3 DNA: TGTGCCAGCAGCTTAGACGAAAGGGACTGGGCAAATTCACCCCTCCACTTT
CDR3 protein: CASSLDERDWANSPLHF
J gene: TRBJ1-6
D gene: -
V gene: TRBV11-3
clone size: -

CDR3 DNA: TGCGCCAGCAGCATAGCGGGGGGCACAGATACGCAGTATTTT
CDR3 protein: CASSIAGGTDTQYF
J gene: TRBJ2-3
D gene: TRBD2
V gene: TRBV4-1
clone size: -

CDR3 DNA: TGTGCCAGCAGCCCTCTAGCGGGAGCTGTCATTGAGCAGTTCTTC
CDR3 protein: CASSPLAGAVIEQFF
J gene: TRBJ2-1
D gene: TRBD2
V gene: TRBV3-1/TRBV3-2
clone size: -

CDR3 DNA: TGCGCCAGCAGCCTTCTTAACACCGGGGAGCTGTTTTTT
CDR3 protein: CASSLLNTGELFF
J gene: TRBJ2-2
D gene: -
V gene: TRBV4-1
clone size: -

CDR3 DNA: TGTGCCAGCAGTGAATGGGGCGGGGGGAACTCCTACGAGCAGTACTTC
CDR3 protein: CASSEWGGGNSYEQYF
J gene: TRBJ2-7
D gene: TRBD2
V gene: TRBV6-1
clone size: -